This T cell receptor (beta chain) was identified during a study of T-cell reconstitution after alpha-beta-depleted transplantation in children. Molecular barcoding with unique molecular identifiers was used for the TCRbeta library. TCRdb fed the PCR reads into MiXCR, producing one record per CDR3 protein. The data hold approximately 980,000 distinct CDR3 sequences, with under 30% observed a single time. This clonotype was recorded a few times. V lost 5 bases, J lost 9 bases, and 16 bases lay in between. The CDR3 extends over 13 amino acids. Germline CDR1 and CDR2: MNHEY and SMNVEV (reference sequence).

This chain joins TRBV27 and TRBJ2-5; perhaps TRBD1 as D (6 bases). This sample comprised PBMCs, mostly from graft donor cells, obtained 360 days after TCRalphabeta/CD19-depleted stem cell transplant. The sequence was obtained from a boy under two years old who had a stem cell transplant for SCID, so the T cells may come from the graft donor. DNA of the CDR3: TGTGCCAGCAGTGCTCAGGGGCTTGGGGCCCAGTACTTC. Translating gives CASSAQGLGAQYF.